Listed here are 27 T cell receptor beta chains from one sample, sequenced in a study of cytomegalovirus exposure and HLA in healthy donors. The PCR had 60 Vbeta and 13 Jbeta primers. Method: immunoSEQ multiplex PCR; TCRdb's copy keeps in-frame clones and lacks some. The sample lists roughly 180,000 clones, around 75% occurring once. The material sequenced was PBMCs. These receptors originate from a female donor in good health and CMV-seronegative.

This chain uses TRBV9 with TRBJ1-1; D is unclear. V was pared by 0 bases and J by 2 bases, with 11 bases between. This CDR3 contains 15 residues. Germline loops: CDR1 SGDLS, CDR2 YYNGEE. The CDR3 sequence is CASSVGVTSNTEAFF. The CDR3 DNA reads TGTGCCAGCAGCGTAGGGGTGACTTCCAACACTGAAGCTTTCTTT.

The genes are TRBV10-3 and TRBJ2-5, with a possible D match to TRBD2 (6 bases). Trimming took off 3 bases at V and 4 bases at J, with 12 bases between the two ends. CDR1 is ENHRY and CDR2 is SYGVKD in the germline V gene. The CDR3 is 14 residues long. The CDR3 sequence is CAISDVGGLETQYF. The CDR3, as DNA: TGTGCCATCAGTGACGTAGGAGGGTTAGAGACCCAGTACTTC.

This chain uses TRBV9 with TRBJ2-3; TRBD2 matches at 9 bases. The germline gives CDR1 SGDLS, CDR2 YYNGEE. The CDR3 is made up of 15 amino acids. Losses at the gene ends were 6 bases for V and 8 bases for J; bases not matched to a gene: 13. CDR3 amino acids: CASNQAGGAIGTQYF. The CDR3 region has the DNA TGTGCCAGCAACCAAGCGGGGGGTGCAATAGGTACGCAGTATTTT.

The rearrangement links TRBV7-3 to TRBJ2-2; 9 bases are shared with TRBD2. Per germline, CDR1 SGHTA and CDR2 FQGTGA. The CDR3 is 15 amino acids. Trimming at V came to 2 bases and at J to 4 bases, leaving 2 bases not matched to a gene. CDR3 residues: CASSLGRGGTGELFF. The CDR3 bases are TGTGCCAGCAGCTTAGGGCGGGGGGGCACCGGGGAGCTGTTTTTT. The variable domain in full, with the rest retrieved from reference TRBV7-3 and TRBJ2-2, is GAGVSQTPSNKVTEKGKYVELRCDPISGHTALYWYRQSLGQGPEFLIYFQGTGAADDSGLPNDRFFAVRPEGSVSTLKIQRTERGDSAVYLCASSLGRGGTGELFFGEGSRLTVL.

This chain connects TRBV27 to TRBJ1-2, with a possible D match to TRBD1 (5 bases). Trimming removed 4 bases at V and 4 bases at J, with 10 bases between. Per germline, CDR1 MNHEY and CDR2 SMNVEV (reference sequence). This CDR3 is 13 amino acids long. The CDR3 nucleotides read TGTGCCAGCAGTTCGGGGGGAGGCTATGGCTACACCTTC. Amino acids: CASSSGGGYGYTF.

This clone was counted a few times. V and J are TRBV11-3 and TRBJ2-7; D possibly corresponds to TRBD2 (5 bases). The CDR3 is 13 residues long. The V end was cut by 5 bases, the J end by 2 bases, with 10 bases between. CDR1 and CDR2 from the germline V gene are SGHNT and YENEEA. CDR3 sequence: CASSLGVAYEQYF. In DNA form, the CDR3 reads TGTGCCAGCAGCCTGGGAGTCGCCTACGAGCAGTACTTC.

This clone appeared once. V gene TRBV7-3 combines with J gene TRBJ2-7; TRBD2 might be the D (5 bases). Trimming took off 5 bases at V and 5 bases at J, with 16 bases between the two ends. Germline V gene sequence: CDR1 SGHTA, CDR2 FQGTGA. The CDR3 sequence is 14 residues long. The CDR3 spells CASSQGGGSNEQYF. The CDR3 bases are TGTGCCAGCAGCCAAGGAGGTGGGAGCAACGAGCAGTACTTC.

The J gene is TRBJ2-1, the V gene TRBV7-8, with 12 bases identical to TRBD2. With 2 bases clipped from V and 4 bases from J, the junction kept 12 bases outside the gene matches. CDR1 is SGHVS and CDR2 is FQNEAQ in the germline V gene. CDR3 size: 19 residues. The CDR3 spells CASSLLLAGGPMRYNEQFF. CDR3 nucleotides: TGTGCCAGCAGCTTACTACTAGCGGGGGGCCCGATGCGTTACAATGAGCAGTTCTTC.

The J gene is TRBJ2-7, the V gene TRBV29-1; 9 bases are a match to TRBD2. Germline CDR1 is SQVTM and CDR2 is ANQGSEA. The CDR3 has 17 residues. The V segment lost 4 bases and the J segment 3 bases; nucleotides outside the gene matches: 16. CDR3: CSVVGGDSGSTVYEQYF. CDR3 DNA: TGCAGCGTTGTAGGGGGCGATAGCGGGAGTACCGTCTACGAGCAGTACTTC.

The chain employs TRBV5-5 and TRBJ2-4; 7 bases line up with TRBD2. This CDR3 is 14 amino acids long. Germline CDR1 SGHKS, CDR2 YYEKEE (reference sequence). J gave up 14 bases and V 3 bases, and 14 bases lay outside the gene matches. CDR3 sequence: CASSSSMTLAVEYF. The DNA for the CDR3 is TGTGCCAGCAGCTCCTCTATGACCCTAGCGGTTGAGTACTTC.

The rearrangement uses TRBV7-9 and TRBJ2-1; 8 bases align to TRBD2. The trim removed 7 bases at V and 0 bases at J, leaving 11 bases unmatched. The CDR3 totals 17 residues. Germline loops: CDR1 SEHNR, CDR2 FQNEAQ (reference sequence). The CDR3 region is CASTPPLAGSSYNEQFF. The CDR3 DNA is TGTGCCAGCACCCCCCCGTTAGCGGGGAGCTCCTACAATGAGCAGTTCTTC.

The genes are TRBV4-1 and TRBJ2-1, with TRBD1 matching 9 bases. V was clipped by 6 bases and J by 15 bases; unmatched bases: 6. The CDR3 sequence is 11 residues long. Germline CDR1 reads MGHRA; CDR2 reads YSYEKL. In DNA, the CDR3 is TGCGCCAGCAGTCGGGACAGGGCTAGGTTCTTC. Protein sequence: CASSRDRARFF.

This clone was counted a few times. The chain uses TRBV19 and TRBJ1-2, with D possibly matching TRBD1 (6 bases). This CDR3 is 14 amino acids long. The V gene's germline CDR1 is LNHDA and CDR2 SQIVND (reference sequence). The V end lost 6 bases, the J end lost 3 bases, and 14 bases lay between the germline ends. The chain's CDR3 is CASRTPGVDYGYTF. CDR3 nucleotide sequence: TGTGCCAGTAGGACCCCAGGGGTTGACTATGGCTACACCTTC.

The chain links TRBV5-4 to TRBJ2-2, with D perhaps TRBD1 (6 bases). Trimming took 5 bases from V and 0 from J, leaving 8 bases between them. CDR3 size: 14 residues. CDR1 SGHNT and CDR2 YYREEE come from the germline V gene (reference sequence). CDR3 residues: CASRGQANTGELFF. CDR3 bases: TGTGCCAGCAGGGGACAAGCGAACACCGGGGAGCTGTTTTTT.

CDR3 bases: TGTGCCAGCAGCGTAGGCTTGCGGTTAAACAATGAGCAGTTCTTC. This gives the protein CASSVGLRLNNEQFF. V usage is TRBV9 and J usage is TRBJ2-1, with D unresolved. V lost 0 bases, J lost 5 bases, and 12 bases lay in between. The germline V gene encodes CDR1 SGDLS and CDR2 YYNGEE. This CDR3 region has 15 residues.

This chain connects TRBV15 to TRBJ1-2; the match to TRBD1 covers 8 bases. The CDR3 is made up of 14 amino acids. Germline lookup yields CDR1 LNHNV and CDR2 YYDKDF (reference sequence). After removal of 0 bases from V and 6 bases from J, the junction contained 3 bases not matched to a gene. For the CDR3, the DNA is TGTGCCACCAGCAGAGATGTACAGGGGGATGGCTACACCTTC. Translated: CATSRDVQGDGYTF.

The chain recombines TRBV7-6 with TRBJ2-1; TRBD2 aligns across 9 bases. V lost 2 bases, J lost 8 bases, and 16 bases stayed unmatched. Germline loops: CDR1 SGHVS, CDR2 FNYEAQ. This CDR3 has 18 amino acids. The CDR3 spells CASSLRRLLTSGRDEQFF. In DNA, the CDR3 is TGTGCCAGCAGCTTACGTAGGTTGTTGACTAGCGGACGGGATGAGCAGTTCTTC.

The chain carries TRBV4-3 and TRBJ2-7, with TRBD1 matching 10 bases. V was clipped by 3 bases and J by 0 bases; unmatched bases: 2. Germline values: CDR1 LGHNA, CDR2 YSLEER. The CDR3 sequence is 15 residues long. The CDR3 reads CASSHRTGGSYEQYF. In DNA, the CDR3 is TGCGCCAGCAGCCACCGGACAGGGGGCTCCTACGAGCAGTACTTC.

This clone appeared a few times. The chain uses TRBV6-1 and TRBJ1-2; a weak D match, TRBD1 (5 bases). V was shortened by 4 bases and J by 8 bases, with 11 bases between the two germline ends. Germline CDR1 reads MNHNS; CDR2 reads SASEGT. The CDR3 is 12 residues long. CDR3 amino acids: CASSVEGAGYTF. The CDR3 nucleotides read TGTGCCAGCAGTGTGGAAGGGGCCGGCTACACCTTC.

The chain has TRBV9 and TRBJ1-5, with TRBD1 identical over 7 bases. Germline assignment: CDR1 SGDLS and CDR2 YYNGEE. V shed 0 bases and J 7 bases; nucleotides not matched to a gene: 7. The CDR3 loop spans 15 amino acids. CDR3 nucleotides: TGTGCCAGCAGCGTAGATGAAGGGGGCGACCAGCCCCAGCATTTT. Its protein product is CASSVDEGGDQPQHF.

The CDR3 DNA sequence: TGTGCCAGCAGCCCGGCCTGGGGCGGGAGGAGGAGCACAGATACGCAGTATTTT. This translates into CASSPAWGGRRSTDTQYF. V is TRBV9 and J is TRBJ2-3, with TRBD2 matching 8 bases. This CDR3 comprises 18 residues. After removal of 4 bases from V and 0 bases from J, the junction contained 13 bases not matched to a gene. Germline V gene data show CDR1 as SGDLS and CDR2 as YYNGEE.

This clone was counted a single time. The same CDR3 arises from other DNA sequences in this sample as well. V is TRBV6-6 and J is TRBJ1-5; no clear D. Germline CDR1 is MNHNY and CDR2 is SVGAGI (reference sequence). Trimming removed 4 bases from V and 4 bases from J, with 2 bases in between. The CDR3 totals 11 residues. The CDR3 region is CASSSNQPQHF. For the CDR3, the DNA is TGTGCCAGCAGTTCGAATCAGCCCCAGCATTTT.

The chain recombines TRBV6-1 with TRBJ2-1; D unclear. Germline lookup yields CDR1 MNHNS and CDR2 SASEGT. The CDR3 is made up of 16 amino acids. V dropped 0 bases and J dropped 2 bases, with 11 bases sitting between them. The CDR3 nucleotides read TGTGCCAGCAGTGAAGCTGGTAGCCAGACCTACAATGAGCAGTTCTTC. Translating it yields CASSEAGSQTYNEQFF.

The rearrangement uses TRBV11-2 and TRBJ1-1; D is perhaps TRBD1 (6 bases). Germline V lookup: CDR1 SGHAT, CDR2 FQNNGV. CDR3 size: 15 residues. V lost 1 base and J lost 4, with 13 bases in between. The CDR3 here is CASSLARTVATEAFF. The CDR3 DNA reads as TGTGCCAGCAGCTTAGCCAGGACAGTAGCCACTGAAGCTTTCTTT.

The chain uses TRBV19 and TRBJ1-2; maybe TRBD1 (5 bases). Between the trimmed V and J ends, which lost 2 bases and 5 bases, there was a span of 15 bases. The germline V gene encodes CDR1 LNHDA and CDR2 SQIVND (reference sequence). The CDR3 is 15 residues long. CDR3 protein: CASSISGREEYGYTF. CDR3 nucleotides: TGTGCCAGTAGTATATCTGGCAGGGAGGAATATGGCTACACCTTC.

The chain employs TRBV6-5 and TRBJ1-2, with 7 bases that match TRBD1. V shed 5 bases, J shed 4 bases, and the junction held 10 bases outside the gene matches. In germline, CDR1 is MNHEY, CDR2 SVGAGI. The CDR3 has 15 amino acids. This CDR3 is CASSTMTGMVYGYTF. In DNA, the CDR3 is TGTGCCAGCAGTACAATGACAGGGATGGTCTATGGCTACACCTTC.

This clone was seen just once. The rearrangement links TRBV4-2 to TRBJ1-1, with TRBD1 matching over 7 bases. CDR1 and CDR2 from the germline V gene are LGHNA and YNFKEQ. The trim removed 0 bases at V and 7 bases at J, leaving 11 bases unmatched. This CDR3 contains 16 residues. In DNA form, the CDR3 reads TGTGCCAGCAGCCAAGACCTCCGTGGACAGGTTGGTGAAGCTTTCTTT. This encodes CASSQDLRGQVGEAFF.